These 11 T cell receptor beta chains were all obtained from the same sample, sequenced in a study of response to subunit inactivated influenza vaccine. TCRdb passed the RT-PCR reads through MiXCR, listing each CDR3 protein once. The profile covers 400,000 to 550,000 distinct CDR3 sequences, with 25% appearing a single time and approximately 2% taken by the ten largest. Source: CD4+ T cells sorted from PBMCs, taken roughly 5 days after vaccination. The receptors here all came from a man aged 50 to 60 who received an inactivated influenza vaccine.

This clonotype was seen only once. CDR3 DNA sequence: TGTGCCAGCAGTGCGACGGAGGTAGCGGGAAACTACGAGCAGTACTTC. It encodes CASSATEVAGNYEQYF. The chain couples TRBV6-1 to TRBJ2-7, with TRBD2 identical over 8 bases. The CDR3 runs 16 residues. Per the germline V gene, CDR1 is MNHNS and CDR2 is SASEGT. The V segment lost 4 bases and the J segment 3 bases; nucleotides outside the gene matches: 11.

This clonotype was recorded a few times. V and J are TRBV27 and TRBJ2-5; the match to TRBD1 covers 8 bases. Germline V gives CDR1 MNHEY, CDR2 SMNVEV (reference sequence). J gave up 2 bases and V 6 bases, and 8 bases lay outside the gene matches. The CDR3 runs 15 residues. The CDR3 protein is CASSQGTGAQETQYF. The CDR3 region has the DNA TGTGCCAGCAGCCAAGGGACAGGCGCTCAAGAGACCCAGTACTTC.

The chain couples TRBV7-2 to TRBJ2-1, with D perhaps TRBD2 (5 bases). The V and J ends lost 2 bases and 6 bases respectively, with 11 bases between them. The CDR3 is 14 residues long. Per the germline V gene, CDR1 is SGHTA and CDR2 is FQGNSA. The CDR3 sequence is CASSLSGRSNEQFF. The CDR3, as DNA: TGTGCCAGCAGCTTAAGTGGGAGAAGCAATGAGCAGTTCTTC.

This clonotype was recorded a few times. The chain combines TRBV20-1 with TRBJ1-1, with 7 positions matching TRBD1. Germline CDR1 is DFQATT and CDR2 is SNEGSKA (reference sequence). The V segment lost 6 bases and the J segment 0 bases; nucleotides outside the gene matches: 7. The CDR3 totals 14 residues. This CDR3 reads CSATRQGLNTEAFF. The DNA of the CDR3 is TGCAGTGCCACCCGACAGGGACTGAACACTGAAGCTTTCTTT.

This clonotype was observed many times. The genes are TRBV6-1 and TRBJ2-7; no reliable D call. V lost 4 bases to trimming and J lost 0 bases, with 10 bases between them. CDR1 MNHNS and CDR2 SASEGT come from the germline V gene. CDR3 length: 14 residues. The CDR3 region is CASSVTANSYEQYF. CDR3 coding DNA: TGTGCCAGCAGTGTGACGGCGAACTCCTACGAGCAGTACTTC.

The chain combines TRBV12-3 or TRBV12-4 with TRBJ2-7; TRBD2 matches at 10 bases. The trim removed 5 bases at V and 2 bases at J, leaving 6 bases unmatched. The CDR3 extends over 15 amino acids. CDR3 loop: CASSISSGGTYEQYF. CDR3 nucleotide sequence: TGTGCCAGCAGTATATCTAGCGGGGGTACCTACGAGCAGTACTTC.

V usage is TRBV5-1 and J usage is TRBJ1-1, with unresolved D. The CDR3 loop spans 12 amino acids. V lost 2 bases, J lost 11 bases, and 13 bases lay in between. Germline CDR1 SGHRS, CDR2 YFSETQ. The CDR3 loop is CASSFVGLGAFF. The CDR3 DNA follows: TGCGCCAGCAGCTTCGTCGGACTAGGGGCTTTCTTT.

The table lists this clonotype with a few counts. The V gene is TRBV7-3, the J gene TRBJ2-5; D is unresolved. The V end lost 5 bases, the J end lost 6 bases, and 13 bases lay between the germline ends. Germline V gene sequence: CDR1 SGHTA, CDR2 FQGTGA. The CDR3 sequence is 13 residues long. DNA for the CDR3: TGTGCCAGCAGCCAGGACCGAGCCCAGACCCAGTACTTC. This translates into CASSQDRAQTQYF.

The chain links TRBV7-8 to TRBJ2-7; D unclear. Between the trimmed V and J ends, which lost 7 bases and 6 bases, there was a span of 25 bases. The CDR3 has 16 amino acids. Germline V CDR1 and CDR2: SGHVS, FQNEAQ. The CDR3 nucleotides read TGTGCCAGCACCACCCACCGGATAAACCTACTTCGCGAGCAGTACTTC. Residues: CASTTHRINLLREQYF.

This clonotype has more than one count but fewer than ten. The gene calls are TRBV9 and TRBJ2-5, with D unclear. V gave up 2 bases and J gave up 1 base, with 9 bases separating them. The length of the CDR3 is 14 residues. Germline V CDR1 and CDR2: SGDLS, YYNGEE. CDR3 nucleotide sequence: TGTGCCAGCAGCGTGGGGAAGTTCCAAGAGACCCAGTACTTC. Translation gives CASSVGKFQETQYF.

DNA of the CDR3: TGCGCCAGCAGCCACCCCGGGACCCGCTCCTACAATGAGCAGTTCTTC. Translating it yields CASSHPGTRSYNEQFF. The V and J genes are TRBV4-1 and TRBJ2-1; D may be TRBD1 or TRBD2 (5 bases each). Germline V lookup: CDR1 MGHRA, CDR2 YSYEKL. This CDR3 contains 16 residues. The V gene lost 3 bases and the J gene lost 0 bases, with 12 bases spanning the gap.